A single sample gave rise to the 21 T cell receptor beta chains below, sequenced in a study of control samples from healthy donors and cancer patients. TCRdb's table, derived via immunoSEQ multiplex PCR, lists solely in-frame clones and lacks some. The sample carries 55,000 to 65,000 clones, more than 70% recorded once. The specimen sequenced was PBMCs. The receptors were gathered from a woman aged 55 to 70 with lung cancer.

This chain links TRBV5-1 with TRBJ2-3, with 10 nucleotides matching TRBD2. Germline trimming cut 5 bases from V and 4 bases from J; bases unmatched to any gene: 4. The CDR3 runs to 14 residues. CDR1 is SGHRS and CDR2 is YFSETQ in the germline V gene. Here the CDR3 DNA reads TGCGCCAGCAGGAGAACTAGCGGGGCAGATACGCAGTATTTT. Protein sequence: CASRRTSGADTQYF.

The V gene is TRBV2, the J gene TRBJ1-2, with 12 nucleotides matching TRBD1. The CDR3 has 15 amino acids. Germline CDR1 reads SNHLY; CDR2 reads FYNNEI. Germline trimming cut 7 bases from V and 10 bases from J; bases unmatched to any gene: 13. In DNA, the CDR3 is TGTGCCAGCATATCGTCGGGACAGGGGGCGACCCCCTACACCTTC. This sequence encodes CASISSGQGATPYTF.

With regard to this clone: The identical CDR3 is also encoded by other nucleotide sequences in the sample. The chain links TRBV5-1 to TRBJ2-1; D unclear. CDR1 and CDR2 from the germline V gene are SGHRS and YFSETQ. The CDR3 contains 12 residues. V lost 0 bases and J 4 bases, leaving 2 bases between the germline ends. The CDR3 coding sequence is TGCGCCAGCAGCTTGGTTTACAATGAGCAGTTCTTC. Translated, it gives CASSLVYNEQFF.

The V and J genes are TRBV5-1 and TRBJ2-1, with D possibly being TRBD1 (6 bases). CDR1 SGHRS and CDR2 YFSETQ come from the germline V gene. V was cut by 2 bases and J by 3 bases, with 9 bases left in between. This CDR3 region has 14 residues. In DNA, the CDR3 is TGCGCCAGCAGCTTTGGACAGTTCTACAATGAGCAGTTCTTC. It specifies CASSFGQFYNEQFF.

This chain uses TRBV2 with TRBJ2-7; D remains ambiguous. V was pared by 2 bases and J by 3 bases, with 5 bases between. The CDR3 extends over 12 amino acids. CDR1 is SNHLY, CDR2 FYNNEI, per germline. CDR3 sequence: CASSEQYYEQYF. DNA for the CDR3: TGTGCCAGCAGTGAACAATACTACGAGCAGTACTTC.

CDR3 loop: CASSLTGTGGFIDEQYF. CDR3 nucleotide sequence: TGCGCCAGCAGCTTGACCGGGACAGGGGGCTTCATCGACGAGCAGTACTTC. The genes are TRBV5-1 and TRBJ2-7; 12 bases align to TRBD1. The length of the CDR3 is 17 residues. Germline loops: CDR1 SGHRS, CDR2 YFSETQ. V was clipped by 1 base and J by 5 bases; unmatched bases: 10.

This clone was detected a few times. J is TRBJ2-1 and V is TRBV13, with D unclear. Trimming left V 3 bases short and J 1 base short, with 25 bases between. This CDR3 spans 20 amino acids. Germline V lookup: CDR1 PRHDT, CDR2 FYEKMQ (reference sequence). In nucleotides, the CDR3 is TGTGCCAGCAGCTTGGTCAACCCTGGAGAGCTGCTCGCGTCCTACAATGAGCAGTTCTTC. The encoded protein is CASSLVNPGELLASYNEQFF. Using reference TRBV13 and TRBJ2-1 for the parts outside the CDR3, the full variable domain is AAGVIQSPRHLIKEKRETATLKCYPIPRHDTVYWYQQGPGQDPQFLISFYEKMQSDKGSIPDRFSAQQFSDYHSELNMSSLELGDSALYFCASSLVNPGELLASYNEQFFGPGTRLTVL.

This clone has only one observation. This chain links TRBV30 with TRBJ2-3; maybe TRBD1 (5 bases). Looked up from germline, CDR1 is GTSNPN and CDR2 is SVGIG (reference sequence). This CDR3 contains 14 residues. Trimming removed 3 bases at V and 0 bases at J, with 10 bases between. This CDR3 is CAWRSQGSTDTQYF. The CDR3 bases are TGTGCCTGGAGGTCGCAGGGAAGCACAGATACGCAGTATTTT.

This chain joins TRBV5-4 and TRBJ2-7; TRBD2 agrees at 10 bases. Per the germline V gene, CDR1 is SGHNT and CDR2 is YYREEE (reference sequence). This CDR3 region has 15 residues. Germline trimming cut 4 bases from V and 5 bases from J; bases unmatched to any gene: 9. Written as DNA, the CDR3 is TGTGCCAGCAGCCGGAGCGGGGGGGCAGGCGACGAGCAGTACTTC. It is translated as CASSRSGGAGDEQYF.

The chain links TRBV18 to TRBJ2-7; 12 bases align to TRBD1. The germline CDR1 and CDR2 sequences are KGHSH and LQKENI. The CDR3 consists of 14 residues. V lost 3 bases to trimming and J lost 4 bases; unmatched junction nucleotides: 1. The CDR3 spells CASSPGQGAYEQYF. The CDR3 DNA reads TGTGCCAGCTCACCGGGACAGGGGGCTTACGAGCAGTACTTC.

In nucleotides, the CDR3 is TGTGCCAGCAGCCGGACACAGGGGAACTATGGCTACACCTTC. This translates into CASSRTQGNYGYTF. V gene TRBV6-5 combines with J gene TRBJ1-2, with 7 bases fitting TRBD1. CDR1 is MNHEY, CDR2 SVGAGI, per germline. This CDR3 region has 14 residues. The V gene end was trimmed by 6 bases and the J gene end by 2 bases; junction bases not matched to a gene: 6.

The CDR3 DNA reads TGTGCCACCAGTGATTCTAGCGGGGGGAACACCGGGGAGCTGTTTTTT. Its protein is CATSDSSGGNTGELFF. The V and J genes are TRBV24-1 and TRBJ2-2; 10 bases agree with TRBD2. The trim removed 2 bases at V and 1 base at J, leaving 0 bases unmatched. The CDR3 covers 16 residues. Germline loops: CDR1 KGHDR, CDR2 SFDVKD.

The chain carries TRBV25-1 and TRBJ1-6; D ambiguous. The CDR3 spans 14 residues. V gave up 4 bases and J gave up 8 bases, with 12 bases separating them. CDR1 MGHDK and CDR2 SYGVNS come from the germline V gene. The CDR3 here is CASSVGVGDSPLHF. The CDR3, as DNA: TGTGCCAGCAGTGTCGGGGTTGGGGATTCACCCCTCCACTTT.

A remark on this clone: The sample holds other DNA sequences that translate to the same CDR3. The CDR3 loop is CASSVGQMNTEAFF. The CDR3 region has the DNA TGTGCCAGCAGCGTAGGGCAGATGAACACTGAAGCTTTCTTT. The V gene is TRBV9, the J gene TRBJ1-1; D is unresolved. CDR3 length: 14 residues. Trimming left V 0 bases short and J 0 bases short, with 6 bases between. Germline CDR1 reads SGDLS; CDR2 reads YYNGEE.

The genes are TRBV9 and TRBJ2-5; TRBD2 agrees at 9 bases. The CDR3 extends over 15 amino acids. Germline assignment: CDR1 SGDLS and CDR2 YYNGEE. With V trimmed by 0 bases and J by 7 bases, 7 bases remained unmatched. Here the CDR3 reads CASSVEAGGLRTQYF. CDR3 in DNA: TGTGCCAGCAGCGTAGAGGCGGGGGGGCTTCGGACCCAGTACTTC. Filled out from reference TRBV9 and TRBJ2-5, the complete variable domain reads DSGVTQTPKHLITATGQRVTLRCSPRSGDLSVYWYQQSLDQGLQFLIQYYNGEERAKGNILERFSAQQFPDLHSELNLSSLELGDSALYFCASSVEAGGLRTQYFGPGTRLLVL.

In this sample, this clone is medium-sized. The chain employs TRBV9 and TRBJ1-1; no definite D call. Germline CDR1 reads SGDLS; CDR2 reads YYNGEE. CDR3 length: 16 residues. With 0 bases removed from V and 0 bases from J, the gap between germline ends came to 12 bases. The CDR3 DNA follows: TGTGCCAGCAGCGTAGATTCAGCGCTCTTGAACACTGAAGCTTTCTTT. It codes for CASSVDSALLNTEAFF.

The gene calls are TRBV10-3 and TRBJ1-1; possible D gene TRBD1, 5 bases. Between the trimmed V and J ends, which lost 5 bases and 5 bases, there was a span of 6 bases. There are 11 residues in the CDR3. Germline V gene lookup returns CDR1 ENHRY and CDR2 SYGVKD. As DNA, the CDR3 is TGTGCCATCAGTTCAGGGACTGAAGCTTTCTTT. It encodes CAISSGTEAFF.

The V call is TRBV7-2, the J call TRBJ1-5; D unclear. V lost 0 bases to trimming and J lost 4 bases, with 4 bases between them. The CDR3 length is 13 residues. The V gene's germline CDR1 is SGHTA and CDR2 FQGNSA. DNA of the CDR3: TGTGCCAGCAGCTTAGCTGAGAATCAGCCCCAGCATTTT. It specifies CASSLAENQPQHF.

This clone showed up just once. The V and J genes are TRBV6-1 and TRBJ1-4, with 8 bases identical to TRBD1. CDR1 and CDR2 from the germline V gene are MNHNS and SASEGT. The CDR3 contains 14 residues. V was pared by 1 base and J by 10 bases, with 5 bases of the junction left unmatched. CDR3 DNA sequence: TGTGCCAGCAGTGAAGGGACAGGGTATCGAAAACTGTTTTTT. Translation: CASSEGTGYRKLFF.

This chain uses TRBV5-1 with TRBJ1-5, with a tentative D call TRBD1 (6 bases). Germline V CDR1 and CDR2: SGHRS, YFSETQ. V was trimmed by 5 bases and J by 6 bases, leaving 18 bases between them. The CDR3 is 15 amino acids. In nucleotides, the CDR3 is TGCGCCAGCAGTCTGTCAGGGGACGGGAGTCAGCCCCAGCATTTT. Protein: CASSLSGDGSQPQHF. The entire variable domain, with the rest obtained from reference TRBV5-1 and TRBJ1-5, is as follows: KAGVTQTPRYLIKTRGQQVTLSCSPISGHRSVSWYQQTPGQGLQFLFEYFSETQRNKGNFPGRFSGRQFSNSRSEMNVSTLELGDSALYLCASSLSGDGSQPQHFGDGTRLSIL.

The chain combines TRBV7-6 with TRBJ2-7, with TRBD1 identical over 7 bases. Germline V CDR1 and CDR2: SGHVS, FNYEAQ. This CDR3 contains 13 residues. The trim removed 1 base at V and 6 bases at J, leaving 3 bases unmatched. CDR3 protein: CASSLEDRTEQYF. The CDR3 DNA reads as TGTGCCAGCAGCTTAGAGGACAGGACCGAGCAGTACTTC.